These T cell receptor beta chains were read from a single sample in a study of blood T cells in healthy people across ages. TCRdb recomputed calls from the 5' RACE reads with MiXCR, one row per CDR3 protein. Seen here are some 920,000 distinct CDR3 sequences, 45% to 60% observed once, and the top ten hold about a fifth. Sequenced input: blood. These receptors originate from a woman aged 55-69 years in good health. Both conserved end residues are part of each CDR3. D genes are given only for firm matches. Some rows mark clone size as missing; the rest say once, few, many or name a class of expanded clone.

D: -; size: few; V: TRBV29-1; J: TRBJ2-1; CDR3: CSVMTSSYNEQFF; DNA: TGCAGCGTTATGACAAGCTCCTACAATGAGCAGTTCTTC
D: TRBD2; size: -; V: TRBV28; J: TRBJ2-7; CDR3: CASSSGNLYEQYF; DNA: TGTGCCAGCAGCAGCGGGAATCTTTACGAGCAGTACTTC
D: -; size: -; V: TRBV28; J: TRBJ2-7; CDR3: CASSPHPNSFGEQYF; DNA: TGTGCCAGCAGTCCCCATCCTAATAGCTTTGGCGAGCAGTACTTC
D: -; size: few; V: TRBV9; J: TRBJ1-2; CDR3: CASSHRDCGYTF; DNA: TGTGCCAGCAGCCACCGGGACTGCGGCTACACCTTC
D: -; size: -; V: TRBV5-1; J: TRBJ1-1; CDR3: CASSTGPGNTEAFF; DNA: TGCGCCAGCAGCACGGGGCCGGGGAACACTGAAGCTTTCTTT
D: TRBD2; size: -; V: TRBV5-1; J: TRBJ2-1; CDR3: CASSFGTSIREQFF; DNA: TGCGCCAGCAGCTTCGGGACTAGCATCCGTGAGCAGTTCTTC
D: -; size: -; V: TRBV29-1; J: TRBJ2-5; CDR3: CSVESRDGETQYF; DNA: TGCAGCGTTGAATCCAGGGATGGGGAGACCCAGTACTTC
D: TRBD1; size: -; V: TRBV20-1; J: TRBJ2-7; CDR3: CSANTRQGTYEQYF; DNA: TGCAGTGCTAACACCAGACAGGGAACCTACGAGCAGTACTTC
D: -; size: -; V: TRBV20-1; J: TRBJ2-2; CDR3: CSARGLALDTGELFF; DNA: TGCAGTGCTAGAGGGTTAGCCCTGGACACCGGGGAGCTGTTTTTT
D: -; size: -; V: TRBV29-1; J: TRBJ2-1; CDR3: CSVERNRANNEQFF; DNA: TGCAGCGTTGAAAGGAATCGGGCGAACAATGAGCAGTTCTTC
D: -; size: -; V: TRBV21-1; J: TRBJ1-4; CDR3: CASSRTGTENEKLFF; DNA: TGTGCCAGCAGCAGAACCGGGACGGAAAATGAAAAACTGTTTTTT
D: -; size: few; V: TRBV7-2; J: TRBJ2-1; CDR3: CASSPRGTQSYNEQFF; DNA: TGTGCCAGCAGCCCGAGGGGGACCCAGTCCTACAATGAGCAGTTCTTC
D: -; size: -; V: TRBV28; J: TRBJ2-7; CDR3: CASSMALSSYEQYF; DNA: TGTGCCAGCTCTATGGCATTGAGCTCCTACGAGCAGTACTTC
D: -; size: -; V: TRBV6-6; J: TRBJ2-7; CDR3: CASRASGGQGRYEQYF; DNA: TGCGCCAGCAGAGCCTCCGGAGGGCAGGGGCGATACGAGCAGTACTTC
D: TRBD2; size: -; V: TRBV7-9; J: TRBJ2-7; CDR3: CASSSPWGSGSSYEQYF; DNA: TGTGCCAGCAGCTCCCCGTGGGGTAGCGGGAGTTCCTACGAGCAGTACTTC
D: -; size: -; V: TRBV6-2/TRBV6-3; J: TRBJ2-3; CDR3: CASSPGLLTDTQYF; DNA: TGTGCCAGCAGTCCCGGGTTGTTGACAGATACGCAGTATTTT
D: -; size: few; V: TRBV3-1; J: TRBJ2-5; CDR3: CASSQGVRGTQYF; DNA: TGTGCCAGCAGCCAAGGTGTCCGCGGGACCCAGTACTTC
D: -; size: few; V: TRBV7-9; J: TRBJ1-4; CDR3: CASSSGRADEKLFF; DNA: TGTGCCAGCAGCTCCGGGAGGGCGGATGAAAAACTGTTTTTT
D: TRBD2; size: -; V: TRBV29-1; J: TRBJ2-5; CDR3: CSVAGIISGIVGETQYF; DNA: TGCAGCGTTGCCGGCATAATTAGCGGGATAGTCGGGGAGACCCAGTACTTC
D: -; size: few; V: TRBV7-3; J: TRBJ1-2; CDR3: CASSLNPSGRSGYTF; DNA: TGTGCCAGCAGCTTAAACCCCAGTGGCAGGTCTGGCTACACCTTC
D: -; size: -; V: TRBV29-1; J: TRBJ2-2; CDR3: CSVEGRGEAGELFF; DNA: TGCAGCGTTGAAGGAAGGGGGGAGGCGGGGGAGCTGTTTTTT
D: -; size: many; V: TRBV14; J: TRBJ1-1; CDR3: CASSRAGMNTEAFF; DNA: TGTGCCAGCAGCCGAGCAGGGATGAACACTGAAGCTTTCTTT
D: -; size: few; V: TRBV20-1; J: TRBJ2-3; CDR3: CSASRGTGYTDTQYF; DNA: TGCAGTGCTAGTCGTGGGACTGGTTACACAGATACGCAGTATTTT
D: -; size: -; V: TRBV7-9; J: TRBJ2-1; CDR3: CASSLALIRDNSGNEQFF; DNA: TGTGCCAGCAGCTTAGCTCTGATTCGGGACAATAGTGGAAATGAGCAGTTCTTC
D: TRBD2; size: -; V: TRBV20-1; J: TRBJ2-7; CDR3: CSASGLADSYEQYF; DNA: TGCAGTGCGTCGGGACTAGCAGACTCCTACGAGCAGTACTTC
D: -; size: -; V: TRBV9; J: TRBJ2-7; CDR3: CASNPGVGFDEQYF; DNA: TGTGCCAGCAACCCTGGGGTAGGTTTCGACGAGCAGTACTTC
D: -; size: few; V: TRBV4-3; J: TRBJ2-7; CDR3: CASSQALAVWTEQYF; DNA: TGCGCCAGCAGCCAAGCCTTGGCGGTGTGGACCGAGCAGTACTTC
D: -; size: -; V: TRBV11-3; J: TRBJ2-5; CDR3: CASSANLYGTQYF; DNA: TGTGCCAGCAGCGCCAACCTCTACGGGACCCAGTACTTC
D: TRBD1; size: -; V: TRBV5-1; J: TRBJ2-7; CDR3: CASSSGTGAAYEQYF; DNA: TGCGCCAGCAGCTCCGGGACAGGGGCAGCCTACGAGCAGTACTTC
D: -; size: few; V: TRBV11-3; J: TRBJ2-7; CDR3: CASNLQLISYEQYF; DNA: TGTGCCAGCAACCTACAGCTAATTTCCTACGAGCAGTACTTC
D: TRBD2; size: -; V: TRBV9; J: TRBJ2-5; CDR3: CASSVGWTSTNQETQYF; DNA: TGTGCCAGCAGCGTAGGATGGACTAGCACCAATCAAGAGACCCAGTACTTC
D: TRBD1; size: -; V: TRBV20-1; J: TRBJ2-1; CDR3: CSAKGDSRYNEQFF; DNA: TGCAGTGCTAAGGGGGACAGCCGATACAATGAGCAGTTCTTC
D: -; size: few; V: TRBV27; J: TRBJ2-1; CDR3: CASGTLGVGQFF; DNA: TGTGCCAGCGGAACGTTAGGAGTCGGGCAGTTCTTC
D: -; size: -; V: TRBV6-4; J: TRBJ2-3; CDR3: CASSFRAGFTDTQYF; DNA: TGTGCCAGCTCCTTTCGGGCGGGCTTCACAGATACGCAGTATTTT
D: TRBD2; size: few; V: TRBV20-1; J: TRBJ2-3; CDR3: CSAEDLAGVTTDTQYF; DNA: TGCAGTGCCGAAGATCTAGCGGGAGTAACAACAGATACGCAGTATTTT
D: TRBD1; size: -; V: TRBV30; J: TRBJ2-7; CDR3: CAWSARGLDEQYF; DNA: TGTGCCTGGAGTGCCAGGGGGCTAGACGAGCAGTACTTC
D: TRBD2; size: -; V: TRBV24-1; J: TRBJ2-7; CDR3: CATSELLAGGRFEQYF; DNA: TGTGCCACCAGTGAGCTTCTAGCGGGAGGCCGCTTCGAGCAGTACTTC
D: -; size: -; V: TRBV4-3; J: TRBJ2-2; CDR3: CASSSKPQSGNGELFF; DNA: TGCGCCAGCAGCTCAAAACCACAGTCAGGGAACGGGGAGCTGTTTTTT
D: TRBD1; size: -; V: TRBV9; J: TRBJ1-2; CDR3: CASSPGDSYGYTF; DNA: TGTGCCAGCAGTCCAGGGGACAGCTATGGCTACACCTTC
D: TRBD1; size: -; V: TRBV29-1; J: TRBJ1-1; CDR3: CSVPDRATEAFF; DNA: TGCAGCGTTCCCGACAGGGCTACTGAAGCTTTCTTT
D: TRBD1; size: few; V: TRBV28; J: TRBJ2-3; CDR3: CASSFEGASTDTQYF; DNA: TGTGCCAGCAGTTTTGAGGGGGCCAGCACAGATACGCAGTATTTT
D: TRBD1; size: -; V: TRBV4-1; J: TRBJ2-4; CDR3: CASSPGTGVNIQYF; DNA: TGCGCCAGCAGTCCCGGGACAGGGGTAAACATTCAGTACTTC
D: TRBD2; size: -; V: TRBV29-1; J: TRBJ2-7; CDR3: CSVLGLAGASGEQYF; DNA: TGCAGCGTTCTGGGACTAGCGGGAGCGTCGGGCGAGCAGTACTTC
D: -; size: few; V: TRBV12-3/TRBV12-4; J: TRBJ2-4; CDR3: CASTITGNIQYF; DNA: TGTGCCAGCACCATCACGGGGAACATTCAGTACTTC
D: -; size: -; V: TRBV3-1; J: TRBJ2-1; CDR3: CASSHYAGPTNEQFF; DNA: TGTGCCAGCAGCCACTACGCGGGCCCAACCAATGAGCAGTTCTTC
D: -; size: -; V: TRBV5-6; J: TRBJ1-5; CDR3: CASSLGNNQPQHF; DNA: TGTGCCAGCAGCTTGGGGAACAATCAGCCCCAGCATTTT
D: TRBD2; size: -; V: TRBV28; J: TRBJ2-3; CDR3: CASQRGPSTDTQYF; DNA: TGTGCCAGCCAGCGGGGGCCTAGCACAGATACGCAGTATTTT
D: -; size: -; V: TRBV29-1; J: TRBJ1-6; CDR3: CSVGEGRGSPLHF; DNA: TGCAGCGTTGGTGAGGGGCGGGGTTCACCCCTCCACTTT
D: TRBD2; size: once; V: TRBV20-1; J: TRBJ2-5; CDR3: CSAAGTRRLETQYF; DNA: TGCAGTGCAGCCGGGACTAGACGTCTGGAGACCCAGTACTTC
D: -; size: -; V: TRBV12-3/TRBV12-4; J: TRBJ1-5; CDR3: CVSRSQKNQPQHF; DNA: TGTGTCAGCAGGTCCCAGAAGAATCAGCCCCAGCATTTT
D: -; size: -; V: TRBV2; J: TRBJ2-7; CDR3: CASASDYNEQYF; DNA: TGTGCCAGCGCGAGCGATTACAATGAGCAGTACTTC
D: -; size: few; V: TRBV7-2; J: TRBJ2-3; CDR3: CASSLNLDTDTQYF; DNA: TGTGCCAGCAGCTTAAACCTCGACACAGATACGCAGTATTTT
D: -; size: -; V: TRBV6-5; J: TRBJ2-1; CDR3: CASSYLLGGGFRNEQFF; DNA: TGTGCCAGCAGTTACCTCCTTGGCGGGGGCTTTCGGAATGAGCAGTTCTTC
D: TRBD2; size: -; V: TRBV28; J: TRBJ2-1; CDR3: CASRLYGGGLAEQFF; DNA: TGTGCCAGCAGGCTTTATGGGGGAGGGCTCGCTGAGCAGTTCTTC
D: TRBD2; size: -; V: TRBV7-8; J: TRBJ2-1; CDR3: CASSFGTSGTGEQFF; DNA: TGTGCCAGCAGCTTTGGGACTAGCGGGACTGGTGAGCAGTTCTTC
D: TRBD1; size: few; V: TRBV2; J: TRBJ2-4; CDR3: CASNTGELIAKNIQYF; DNA: TGTGCCAGCAACACAGGGGAACTCATAGCCAAAAACATTCAGTACTTC
D: -; size: few; V: TRBV11-1; J: TRBJ2-3; CDR3: CASSLGTMFGTDTQYF; DNA: TGTGCCAGCAGCTTAGGGACTATGTTCGGGACAGATACGCAGTATTTT